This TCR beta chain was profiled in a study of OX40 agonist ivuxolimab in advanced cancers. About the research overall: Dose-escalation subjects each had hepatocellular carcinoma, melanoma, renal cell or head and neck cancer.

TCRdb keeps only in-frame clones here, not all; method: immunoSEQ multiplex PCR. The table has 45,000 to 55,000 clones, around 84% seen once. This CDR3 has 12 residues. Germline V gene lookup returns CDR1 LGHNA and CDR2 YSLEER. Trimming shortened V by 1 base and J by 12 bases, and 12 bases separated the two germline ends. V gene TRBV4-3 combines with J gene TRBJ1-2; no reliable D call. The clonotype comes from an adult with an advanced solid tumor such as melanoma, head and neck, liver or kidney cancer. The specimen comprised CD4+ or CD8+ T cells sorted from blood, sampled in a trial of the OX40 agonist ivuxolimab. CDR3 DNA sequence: TGCGCCAGCAGCCAAGCTACGGGCGCGCACACCTTC. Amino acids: CASSQATGAHTF.